This entry lists 32 T cell receptor beta chains sequenced from one sample in a study of beta chain features in type 1 diabetes. Expressed TCRB transcripts were sequenced, since all the RNA that had been isolated was reverse transcribed. The table came from immunoSEQ multiplex PCR; TCRdb's copy has only in-frame clones and leaves some out. The sample shows fewer than 200,000 clones, approximately 13% of them seen only once. The specimen sequenced was central memory CD4+ T cells from blood. The receptors were sampled from a woman under 30 in good health.

This chain uses TRBV27 with TRBJ1-5; TRBD1 agrees at 9 bases. From germline, CDR1 is MNHEY and CDR2 SMNVEV (reference sequence). V was pared by 5 bases and J by 6 bases, with 8 bases of the junction left unmatched. The CDR3 is made up of 15 amino acids. The CDR3 loop is CASSEGQGRGQPQHF. The CDR3 nucleotides are TGTGCCAGCAGTGAGGGACAGGGAAGGGGTCAGCCCCAGCATTTT.

This clone was picked up a small number of times. Other nucleotide sequences from this sample produce the same CDR3. V and J are TRBV28 and TRBJ2-5; possible D gene TRBD1, 6 bases. Germline V gives CDR1 MDHEN, CDR2 SYDVKM. The CDR3 is 13 residues long. The ends were cut back, 6 bases at V and 4 bases at J, with 12 bases in the middle. CDR3 sequence (DNA): TGTGCCAGCAGCCCGGACAGAATAGAGACCCAGTACTTC. Its protein product is CASSPDRIETQYF.

This CDR3 is CSVSRGLRTDTQYF. The CDR3 DNA sequence: TGCAGCGTTTCACGGGGACTGCGCACAGATACGCAGTATTTT. The V and J genes are TRBV29-1 and TRBJ2-3; possibly TRBD2 for D (6 bases). This CDR3 is 14 amino acids long. V lost 5 bases to trimming and J lost 1 base, with 13 bases between them. CDR1 and CDR2 (germline): SQVTM, ANQGSEA.

This clone came up a few times. The CDR3 bases are TGCGCCAGCAGCCCAGGACAGGGAAATTACAATGAGCAGTTCTTC. Encoded protein: CASSPGQGNYNEQFF. The chain recombines TRBV5-1 with TRBJ2-1, with 8 bases lining up with TRBD1. Germline CDR1 reads SGHRS; CDR2 reads YFSETQ. The CDR3 has 15 amino acids. The V segment lost 4 bases and the J segment 4 bases; nucleotides outside the gene matches: 7.

This clone has only a few counts. This chain uses TRBV10-3 with TRBJ2-5; TRBD2 matches at 9 bases. From germline, CDR1 is ENHRY and CDR2 SYGVKD. The V gene end was trimmed by 0 bases and the J gene end by 5 bases; junction bases not matched to a gene: 1. The CDR3 sequence is 14 residues long. In nucleotides, the CDR3 is TGTGCCATCAGTGAGTCGGGACTAGCCGAGACCCAGTACTTC. This translates into CAISESGLAETQYF.

The chain carries TRBV28 and TRBJ1-2, with D maybe TRBD1 (5 bases). This CDR3 contains 12 residues. Germline CDR1 reads MDHEN; CDR2 reads SYDVKM. The V and J ends lost 6 bases and 8 bases respectively, with 13 bases between them. In DNA form, the CDR3 reads TGTGCCAGCAGCCCCAGGGTACGGGGCTACACCTTC. Translated, it gives CASSPRVRGYTF.

The chain recombines TRBV7-2 with TRBJ2-1; 9 nucleotides match TRBD1. Germline CDR1 reads SGHTA; CDR2 reads FQGNSA. V dropped 1 base and J dropped 12; count of bases not matched to a gene: 10. The CDR3 runs 15 residues. CDR3 loop: CASSLGWVQGARQFF. The CDR3 DNA reads TGTGCCAGCAGCTTAGGATGGGTACAGGGGGCGAGGCAGTTCTTC.

This clone was observed a few times. The CDR3 region has the DNA TGCGCCAGCAGCGGAACCTCCGGGACAGGGGGCTTCACTGAAGCTTTCTTT. Translating it yields CASSGTSGTGGFTEAFF. V gene TRBV5-1 combines with J gene TRBJ1-1; 12 positions match TRBD1. CDR1 and CDR2 from the germline V gene are SGHRS and YFSETQ. The CDR3 loop spans 17 amino acids. V lost 4 bases and J lost 4; bases outside the gene matches: 11.

This clone occurred a few times. The rearrangement uses TRBV27 and TRBJ2-7; D perhaps matches TRBD2 (5 bases). V lost 7 bases and J 3 bases, leaving 10 bases between the germline ends. The germline V gene encodes CDR1 MNHEY and CDR2 SMNVEV (reference sequence). The CDR3 runs 12 residues. This CDR3 is CASISRDYEQYF. As DNA, the CDR3 is TGTGCCAGCATTTCGAGGGACTACGAGCAGTACTTC.

This clone was observed a handful of times. At one of its ends the junction is not consistent with the germline gene, which may arise from a read error. This rearrangement joins TRBV20-1 to TRBJ1-1; D call uncertain. Germline values: CDR1 DFQATT, CDR2 SNEGSKA (reference sequence). CDR3 length equals 11 residues. CDR3 sequence: CSAREGALYGF. Here the CDR3 DNA reads TGCAGTGCTAGAGAGGGAGCTTTATATGGCTTT.

The chain's CDR3 is CSVEGLGAGELFF. The CDR3 region has the DNA TGCAGCGTTGAAGGTCTAGGGGCCGGGGAGCTGTTTTTT. The rearrangement links TRBV29-1 to TRBJ2-2; D might be TRBD1 (5 bases). Deletions cut 1 base from V and 6 bases from J, with 9 bases between. The CDR3 runs 13 residues. The germline V gene has CDR1 SQVTM and CDR2 ANQGSEA.

This clone has a handful of counts. V is TRBV28 and J is TRBJ1-1; unclear D gene. CDR1 and CDR2 (germline): MDHEN, SYDVKM. CDR3 length equals 15 residues. V was shortened by 5 bases and J by 6 bases, with 19 bases between the two germline ends. The DNA for the CDR3 is TGTGCCAGCAGTCCATCCGATATCCTAACGGCTGAAGCTTTCTTT. Amino acids: CASSPSDILTAEAFF.

This clone was counted only a few times. The chain recombines TRBV4-3 with TRBJ1-2; D is unresolved. Per germline, CDR1 LGHNA and CDR2 YSLEER. V was pared by 3 bases and J by 8 bases, with 16 bases between. The CDR3 runs 14 residues. DNA for the CDR3: TGCGCCAGCAGCCACCGACAAGGCGGAGGGGGCTACACCTTC. This encodes CASSHRQGGGGYTF.

The chain employs TRBV5-1 and TRBJ2-1; D possibly corresponds to TRBD2 (6 bases). The CDR3 is 15 amino acids. Germline CDR1 and CDR2: SGHRS and YFSETQ. V gave up 4 bases and J gave up 6 bases, with 17 bases separating them. Here the CDR3 reads CASSPVAGLSNEQFF. The CDR3 bases are TGCGCCAGCAGCCCCGTCGCGGGGCTAAGCAATGAGCAGTTCTTC.

The chain has TRBV5-1 and TRBJ2-5; the D gene is possibly TRBD1 (6 bases). The CDR3 is 15 residues long. V lost 2 bases and J lost 4, with 15 bases in between. From germline, CDR1 is SGHRS and CDR2 YFSETQ. Here the CDR3 reads CASSFSDRTRETQYF. For the CDR3, the DNA is TGCGCCAGCAGCTTCTCCGACAGGACTCGAGAGACCCAGTACTTC. The full variable domain, its missing parts supplied by reference TRBV5-1 and TRBJ2-5, is KAGVTQTPRYLIKTRGQQVTLSCSPISGHRSVSWYQQTPGQGLQFLFEYFSETQRNKGNFPGRFSGRQFSNSRSEMNVSTLELGDSALYLCASSFSDRTRETQYFGPGTRLLVL.

This clone was observed many times. The V gene is TRBV4-1, the J gene TRBJ2-5, with TRBD2 matching over 12 bases. Germline assignment: CDR1 MGHRA and CDR2 YSYEKL. This CDR3 region has 17 residues. The V gene end was trimmed by 3 bases and the J gene end by 4 bases; junction bases not matched to a gene: 9. CDR3 loop: CASSQANLAGGPETQYF. The CDR3 DNA reads as TGCGCCAGCAGCCAGGCCAATCTAGCGGGAGGGCCAGAGACCCAGTACTTC.

The chain is built from TRBV6-5 and TRBJ2-2; D is unresolved. V was clipped by 7 bases and J by 5 bases, with 11 bases between them. Germline assignment: CDR1 MNHEY and CDR2 SVGAGI. The CDR3 has 13 amino acids. The CDR3 reads CASTKARTGELFF. The CDR3 nucleotides read TGTGCCAGCACCAAAGCCAGGACCGGGGAGCTGTTTTTT.

This clone was detected only a few times. This chain uses TRBV14 with TRBJ2-3; D is unclear. Trimming removed 4 bases from V and 3 bases from J, with 11 bases in between. Germline V gives CDR1 SGHDN, CDR2 FVKESK. The CDR3 is 14 amino acids. CDR3 in amino acids: CASSRQERTDTQYF. Written as DNA, the CDR3 is TGTGCCAGCAGCCGCCAAGAGAGGACAGATACGCAGTATTTT.

This chain's CDR3 is CASSLRGTSGRREQFF. CDR3 sequence (DNA): TGTGCCAGCAGTCTCCGAGGGACTAGCGGGAGGCGGGAGCAGTTCTTC. The J gene is TRBJ2-1, the V gene TRBV27; TRBD2 aligns across 15 bases. Germline CDR1 reads MNHEY; CDR2 reads SMNVEV (reference sequence). CDR3 size: 16 residues. The V segment lost 5 bases and the J segment 10 bases; nucleotides outside the gene matches: 9.

This clone was seen a few times. J is TRBJ2-7 and V is TRBV4-2; possible D gene TRBD2, 6 bases. V lost 5 bases and J 3 bases, leaving 17 bases between the germline ends. The CDR3 length is 15 residues. CDR1 is LGHNA, CDR2 YNFKEQ, per germline. The CDR3 DNA is TGTGCCAGCAGCGGAGGGGCGCCAGATAGCTACGAGCAGTACTTC. This codes for CASSGGAPDSYEQYF.

This clone turned up a few times. The chain combines TRBV5-1 with TRBJ1-2; D ambiguous. V lost 0 bases, J lost 2 bases, and 11 bases lay in between. CDR3 length equals 15 residues. The V gene's germline CDR1 is SGHRS and CDR2 YFSETQ. The DNA of the CDR3 is TGCGCCAGCAGCTTGGTGGCCGCAATCAACTATGGCTACACCTTC. Encoded protein: CASSLVAAINYGYTF. Filled out from reference TRBV5-1 and TRBJ1-2, the complete variable domain reads KAGVTQTPRYLIKTRGQQVTLSCSPISGHRSVSWYQQTPGQGLQFLFEYFSETQRNKGNFPGRFSGRQFSNSRSEMNVSTLELGDSALYLCASSLVAAINYGYTFGSGTRLTVV.

The table lists this clone with a few counts. A much larger clone is a single base away; this may be a read error. The chain uses TRBV7-2 and TRBJ1-1, with D maybe TRBD1 (5 bases). Looked up from germline, CDR1 is SGHTA and CDR2 is FQGNSA. This CDR3 has 13 residues. V lost 5 bases to trimming and J lost 1 base, with 8 bases between them. The CDR3 nucleotides are TGTGCCAGCAGCCAACAGGAGAACACTGAAGCTTTCTTT. It yields the protein CASSQQENTEAFF.

V is TRBV18 and J is TRBJ1-1; D uncertain. The V end was cut by 2 bases, the J end by 1 base, with 11 bases between. The CDR3 has 15 residues. CDR1 and CDR2 (germline): KGHSH, LQKENI. CDR3 sequence (DNA): TGTGCCAGCTCACCAGTTTCTGGGCCGAACACTGAAGCTTTCTTT. Translated, it gives CASSPVSGPNTEAFF.

The rearrangement uses TRBV5-6 and TRBJ2-2, with D possibly matching TRBD1 (6 bases). V lost 4 bases, J lost 7 bases, and 17 bases lay in between. The CDR3 has 15 residues. From germline, CDR1 is SGHDT and CDR2 YYEEEE. Here the CDR3 DNA reads TGTGCCAGCAGCCTTATATCACAGGGTAGCGGGGAGCTGTTTTTT. Its translation: CASSLISQGSGELFF.

This chain uses TRBV18 with TRBJ1-2, with 7 positions matching TRBD1. The CDR3 has 17 amino acids. From germline, CDR1 is KGHSH and CDR2 LQKENI. V was pared by 1 base and J by 0 bases, with 8 bases of the junction left unmatched. Here the CDR3 DNA reads TGTGCCAGCTCACCACGGATCCTGGGACAGACTAACTATGGCTACACCTTC. Translated: CASSPRILGQTNYGYTF.

V is TRBV7-2 and J is TRBJ2-6; tentatively, D is TRBD1 (5 bases). From germline, CDR1 is SGHTA and CDR2 FQGNSA. The ends were cut back, 4 bases at V and 1 base at J, with 11 bases in the middle. This CDR3 has 16 amino acids. Here the CDR3 reads CASSSHRSSGANVLTF. CDR3 in DNA: TGTGCCAGCAGCTCCCACAGGAGTTCTGGGGCCAACGTCCTGACTTTC.

The chain carries TRBV7-8 and TRBJ2-7; no definite D call. The CDR3 runs 12 residues. V gave up 5 bases and J gave up 12 bases, with 17 bases separating them. Germline V lookup: CDR1 SGHVS, CDR2 FQNEAQ. In DNA form, the CDR3 reads TGTGCCAGCAGCCCAGGATCCCCGATGTGGTACTTC. It translates to CASSPGSPMWYF.

This clone was seen only a few times. The chain combines TRBV6-1 with TRBJ2-7; TRBD2 aligns across 13 bases. Trimming took 8 bases from V and 5 from J; bases not matched to a gene: 9. In germline, CDR1 is MNHNS, CDR2 SASEGT. The CDR3 covers 15 residues. The CDR3 nucleotides read TGTGCCAGCGGCCGGACTAGCGGGAGAGGGGACGAGCAGTACTTC. This translates into CASGRTSGRGDEQYF.

As for this clone: The sample contains more than one DNA sequence encoding this CDR3. The chain links TRBV4-1 to TRBJ2-4; TRBD1 is a possible D gene (6 bases). V lost 0 bases and J lost 5, with 8 bases in between. The length of the CDR3 is 14 residues. Per the germline V gene, CDR1 is MGHRA and CDR2 is YSYEKL. The CDR3 region is CASSQDSGENIQYF. In nucleotides, the CDR3 is TGCGCCAGCAGCCAAGATTCAGGGGAAAACATTCAGTACTTC.

V usage is TRBV29-1 and J usage is TRBJ2-2, with TRBD2 as a possible D gene (5 bases). The CDR3 contains 16 residues. The V gene lost 2 bases and the J gene lost 1 base, with 14 bases spanning the gap. Germline values: CDR1 SQVTM, CDR2 ANQGSEA. The CDR3 DNA follows: TGCAGCGTTGAATATGTGGGGAGTTTGAACACCGGGGAGCTGTTTTTT. Its translation is CSVEYVGSLNTGELFF.

This clone was counted only a few times. This chain joins TRBV7-3 and TRBJ2-7; 11 bases agree with TRBD2. The CDR3 has 14 amino acids. CDR1 is SGHTA, CDR2 FQGTGA, per germline. The ends lost 6 bases at V and 6 bases at J; junction bases unmatched: 7. The CDR3 sequence is CASSYRGLAGEQYF. The CDR3 region has the DNA TGTGCCAGCAGTTACCGAGGACTAGCGGGCGAGCAGTACTTC.

The chain couples TRBV28 to TRBJ1-5; D remains unclear. The CDR3 spans 15 residues. V lost 4 bases to trimming and J lost 3 bases, with 13 bases between them. In germline, CDR1 is MDHEN, CDR2 SYDVKM. The CDR3 region is CASSSQKATNQPQHF. CDR3 in DNA: TGTGCCAGCAGTTCACAGAAGGCCACCAATCAGCCCCAGCATTTT.